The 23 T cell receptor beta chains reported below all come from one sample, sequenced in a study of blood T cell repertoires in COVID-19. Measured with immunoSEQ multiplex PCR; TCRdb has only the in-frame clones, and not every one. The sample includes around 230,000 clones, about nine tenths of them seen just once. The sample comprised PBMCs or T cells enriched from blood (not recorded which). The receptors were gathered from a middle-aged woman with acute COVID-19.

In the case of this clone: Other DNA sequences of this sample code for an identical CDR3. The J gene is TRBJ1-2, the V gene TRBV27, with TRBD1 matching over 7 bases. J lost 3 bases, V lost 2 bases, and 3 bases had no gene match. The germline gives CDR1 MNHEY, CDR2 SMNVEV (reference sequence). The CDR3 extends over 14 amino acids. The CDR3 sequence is CASSLRQGDYGYTF. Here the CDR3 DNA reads TGTGCCAGCAGTTTAAGACAGGGAGACTATGGCTACACCTTC.

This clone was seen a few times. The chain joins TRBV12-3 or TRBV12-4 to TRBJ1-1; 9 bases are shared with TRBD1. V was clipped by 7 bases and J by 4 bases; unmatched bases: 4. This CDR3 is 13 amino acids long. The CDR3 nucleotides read TGTGCCAGCATCAAACAGGGGGCCACTGAAGCTTTCTTT. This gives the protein CASIKQGATEAFF.

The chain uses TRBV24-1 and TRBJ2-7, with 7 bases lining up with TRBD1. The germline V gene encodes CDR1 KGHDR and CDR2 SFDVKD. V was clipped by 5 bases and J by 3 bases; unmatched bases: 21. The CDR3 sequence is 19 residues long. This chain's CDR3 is CATSGWDRDKNLTDYEQYV. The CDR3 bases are TGTGCCACCAGTGGGTGGGACAGAGACAAGAATTTAACGGACTACGAGCAGTACGTC.

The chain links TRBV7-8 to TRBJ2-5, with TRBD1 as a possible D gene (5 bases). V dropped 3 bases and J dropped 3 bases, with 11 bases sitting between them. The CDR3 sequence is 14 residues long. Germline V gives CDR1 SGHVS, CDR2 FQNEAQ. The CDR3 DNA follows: TGTGCCAGCAGCTTTAGGACAAAAAAAGAGACCCAGTACTTC. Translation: CASSFRTKKETQYF.

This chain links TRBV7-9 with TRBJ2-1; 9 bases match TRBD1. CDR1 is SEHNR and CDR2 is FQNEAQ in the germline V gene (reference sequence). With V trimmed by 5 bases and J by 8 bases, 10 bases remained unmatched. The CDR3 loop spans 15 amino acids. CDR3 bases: TGTGCCAGCAGCCACGCCGGGACAGGGACGGATGAGCAGTTCTTC. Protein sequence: CASSHAGTGTDEQFF.

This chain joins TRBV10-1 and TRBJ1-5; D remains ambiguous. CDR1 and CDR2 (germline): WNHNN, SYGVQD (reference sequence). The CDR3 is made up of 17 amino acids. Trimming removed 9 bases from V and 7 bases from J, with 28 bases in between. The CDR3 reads CARHNQAAQPSGQPQHF. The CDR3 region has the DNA TGCGCCAGGCACAATCAAGCGGCTCAACCTTCGGGCCAGCCCCAGCATTTT.

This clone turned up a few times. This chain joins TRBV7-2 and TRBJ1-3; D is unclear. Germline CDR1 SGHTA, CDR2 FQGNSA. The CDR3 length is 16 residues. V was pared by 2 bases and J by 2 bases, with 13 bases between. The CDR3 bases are TGTGCCAGCAGCTTACACACCGCTAGTACTGGAAACACCATATATTTT. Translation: CASSLHTASTGNTIYF. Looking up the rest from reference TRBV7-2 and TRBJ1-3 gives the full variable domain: GAGVSQSPSNKVTEKGKDVELRCDPISGHTALYWYRQSLGQGLEFLIYFQGNSAPDKSGLPSDRFSAERTGGSVSTLTIQRTQQEDSAVYLCASSLHTASTGNTIYFGEGSWLTVV.

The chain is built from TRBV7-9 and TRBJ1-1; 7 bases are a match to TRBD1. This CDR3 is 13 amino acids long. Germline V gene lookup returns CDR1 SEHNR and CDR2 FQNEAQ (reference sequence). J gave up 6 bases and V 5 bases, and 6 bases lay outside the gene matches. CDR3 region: CASSPDRAAEAFF. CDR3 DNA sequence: TGTGCCAGCAGCCCTGACAGGGCCGCTGAAGCTTTCTTT.

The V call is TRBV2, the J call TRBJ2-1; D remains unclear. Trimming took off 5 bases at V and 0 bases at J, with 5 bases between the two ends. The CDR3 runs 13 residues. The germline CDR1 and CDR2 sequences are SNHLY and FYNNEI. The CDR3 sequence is CASSYSSYNEQFF. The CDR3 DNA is TGTGCCAGCAGTTATTCCTCCTACAATGAGCAGTTCTTC.

The CDR3 sequence is CASSQWRFF. The CDR3 nucleotides are TGCGCCAGCAGCCAATGGCGGTTCTTT. This rearrangement joins TRBV4-1 to TRBJ1-1; D unclear. Germline lookup yields CDR1 MGHRA and CDR2 YSYEKL. This CDR3 is built from 9 residues. V was cut by 2 bases and J by 14 bases, with 6 bases left in between.

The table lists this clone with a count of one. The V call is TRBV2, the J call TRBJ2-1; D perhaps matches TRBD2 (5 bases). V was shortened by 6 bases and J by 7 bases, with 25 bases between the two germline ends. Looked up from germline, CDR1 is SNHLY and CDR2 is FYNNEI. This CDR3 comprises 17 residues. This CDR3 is CASRPTISDYLGNEQFF. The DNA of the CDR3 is TGTGCCAGCAGGCCCACTATAAGCGACTACTTAGGGAATGAGCAGTTCTTC.

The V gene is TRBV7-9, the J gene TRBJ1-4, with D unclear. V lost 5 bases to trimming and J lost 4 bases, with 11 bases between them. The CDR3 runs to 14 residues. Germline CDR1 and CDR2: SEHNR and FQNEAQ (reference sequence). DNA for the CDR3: TGTGCCAGCAGCGGCCGCGGCGGTAATGAAAAACTGTTTTTT. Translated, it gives CASSGRGGNEKLFF.

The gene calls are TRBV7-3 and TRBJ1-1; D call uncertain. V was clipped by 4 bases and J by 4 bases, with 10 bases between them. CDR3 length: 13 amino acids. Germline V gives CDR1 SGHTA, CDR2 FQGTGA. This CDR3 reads CASSWGGSTEAFF. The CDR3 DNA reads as TGTGCCAGCAGCTGGGGAGGGAGCACTGAAGCTTTCTTT.

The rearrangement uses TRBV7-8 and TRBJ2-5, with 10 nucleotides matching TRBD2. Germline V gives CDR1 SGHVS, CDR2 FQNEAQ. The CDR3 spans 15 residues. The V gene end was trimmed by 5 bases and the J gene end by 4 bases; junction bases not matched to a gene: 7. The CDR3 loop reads CASSQSGGVRETQYF. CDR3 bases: TGTGCCAGCAGCCAGAGCGGGGGGGTTAGAGAGACCCAGTACTTC.

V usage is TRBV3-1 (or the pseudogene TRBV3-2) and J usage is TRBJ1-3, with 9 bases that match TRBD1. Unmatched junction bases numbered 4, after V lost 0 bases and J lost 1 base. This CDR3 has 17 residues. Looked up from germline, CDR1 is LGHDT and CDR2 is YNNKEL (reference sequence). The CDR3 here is CASSQEGQGGSGNTIYF. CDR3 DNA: TGTGCCAGCAGCCAAGAGGGACAGGGAGGGTCTGGAAACACCATATATTTT.

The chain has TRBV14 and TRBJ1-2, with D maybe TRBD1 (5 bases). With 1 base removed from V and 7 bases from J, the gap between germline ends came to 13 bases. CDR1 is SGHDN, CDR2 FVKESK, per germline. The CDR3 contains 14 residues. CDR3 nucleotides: TGTGCCAGCAGCCAAGGACCGGGGGTGGTTGGCTACACCTTC. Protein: CASSQGPGVVGYTF.

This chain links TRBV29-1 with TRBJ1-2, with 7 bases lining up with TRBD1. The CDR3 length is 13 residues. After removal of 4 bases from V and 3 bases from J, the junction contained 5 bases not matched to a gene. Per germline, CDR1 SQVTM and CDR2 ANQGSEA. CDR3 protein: CSVVPQGHYGYTF. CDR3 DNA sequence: TGCAGCGTTGTACCACAGGGGCACTATGGCTACACCTTC. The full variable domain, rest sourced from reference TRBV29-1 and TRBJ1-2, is SAVISQKPSRDICQRGTSLTIQCQVDSQVTMMFWYRQQPGQSLTLIATANQGSEATYESGFVIDKFPISRPNLTFSTLTVSNMSPEDSSIYLCSVVPQGHYGYTFGSGTRLTVV.

CDR3 loop: CASSPRAGGIMNTEAFF. Here the CDR3 DNA reads TGTGCCAGCTCACCAAGGGCAGGGGGCATTATGAACACTGAAGCTTTCTTT. The chain is built from TRBV18 and TRBJ1-1, with 8 bases identical to TRBD1. With V trimmed by 2 bases and J by 0 bases, 8 bases remained unmatched. The germline V gene has CDR1 KGHSH and CDR2 LQKENI. The CDR3 is 17 residues long.

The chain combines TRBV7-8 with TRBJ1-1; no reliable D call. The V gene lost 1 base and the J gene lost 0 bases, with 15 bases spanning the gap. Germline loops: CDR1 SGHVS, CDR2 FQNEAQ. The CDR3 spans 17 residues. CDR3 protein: CASSLVAGQTLNTEAFF. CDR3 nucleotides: TGTGCCAGCAGCTTAGTAGCCGGCCAAACCCTGAACACTGAAGCTTTCTTT.

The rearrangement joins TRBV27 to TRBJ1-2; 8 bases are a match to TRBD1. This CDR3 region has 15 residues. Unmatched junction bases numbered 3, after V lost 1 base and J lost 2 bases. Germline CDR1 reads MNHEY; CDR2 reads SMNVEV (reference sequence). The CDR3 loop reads CASSLFGTGNYGYTF. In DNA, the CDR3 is TGTGCCAGCAGTTTATTTGGGACAGGAAACTATGGCTACACCTTC.

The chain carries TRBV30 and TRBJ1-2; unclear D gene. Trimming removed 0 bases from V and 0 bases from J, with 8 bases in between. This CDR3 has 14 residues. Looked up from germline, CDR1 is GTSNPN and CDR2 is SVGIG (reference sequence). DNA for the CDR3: TGTGCCTGGAGTGTACGGTCGGCTAACTATGGCTACACCTTC. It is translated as CAWSVRSANYGYTF.

CDR3 amino acids: CASGDSRTTNEKLFF. CDR3 nucleotides: TGTGCCAGTGGGGACAGCCGAACAACTAATGAAAAACTGTTTTTT. The chain uses TRBV2 and TRBJ1-4, with 7 positions matching TRBD1. Per the germline V gene, CDR1 is SNHLY and CDR2 is FYNNEI. Trimming removed 9 bases from V and 0 bases from J; junction bases left unmatched: 7. The CDR3 runs to 15 residues. The full variable domain, in which reference TRBV2 and TRBJ1-4 provide the parts outside the CDR3, is EPEVTQTPSHQVTQMGQEVILRCVPISNHLYFYWYRQILGQKVEFLVSFYNNEISEKSEIFDDQFSVERPDGSNFTLKIRSTKLEDSAMYFCASGDSRTTNEKLFFGSGTQLSVL.

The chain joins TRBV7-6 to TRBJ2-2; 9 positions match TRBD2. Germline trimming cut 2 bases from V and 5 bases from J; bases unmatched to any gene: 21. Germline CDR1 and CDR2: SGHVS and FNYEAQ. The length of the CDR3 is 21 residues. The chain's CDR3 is CASSLMNRAGGPLSTTGELFF. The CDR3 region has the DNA TGTGCCAGCAGCTTAATGAATCGGGCGGGGGGGCCCCTTTCAACAACCGGGGAGCTGTTTTTT.